Listed below are T cell receptor beta chains from one sample, sequenced in a study of OX40 agonist ivuxolimab in advanced cancers. Sequencing used immunoSEQ multiplex PCR; TCRdb keeps in-frame clones, though not all of them. The data hold around 80,000 clones, with approximately 90% observed a single time. The specimen comprised CD4+ or CD8+ T cells sorted from blood, sampled in a trial of the OX40 agonist ivuxolimab. The receptors here all came from an adult with an advanced solid tumor such as melanoma, head and neck, liver or kidney cancer. The CDR3 runs from the conserved cysteine through the conserved F or W. D genes are given only for firm matches.

>.|TRBV14|TRBJ2-7
TGTGCCAGCAGCCAAGTCCTAGCGCCAAACTACGAGCAGTACTTC
CASSQVLAPNYEQYF
>.|TRBV7-3|TRBJ2-2
TGTGCCACGTACAACGAGAGGACCGGGGAGCTGTTTTTT
CATYNERTGELFF
>TRBD1|TRBV30|TRBJ1-6
TGTGCCTGGAGTTCGGGGGACAGGAAGAATTCACCCCTCCACTTT
CAWSSGDRKNSPLHF
>TRBD2|TRBV5-1|TRBJ2-3
TGCGCCAGCATGCTAGCGGGGGGCGGCACAGATACGCAGTATTTT
CASMLAGGGTDTQYF
>TRBD2|TRBV6-6|TRBJ2-3
TGTGCCAGCAGTGGTGTGGCGGGGGTCAACACAGATACGCAGTATTTT
CASSGVAGVNTDTQYF
>.|TRBV5-1|TRBJ1-4
TGCGCCAGCAGCTCAACAGGGTTTTCTAATGAAAAACTGTTTTTT
CASSSTGFSNEKLFF
>.|TRBV9|TRBJ2-3
TGTGCCAGCAGCGCTGGGGACCGGAGCACAGATACGCAGTATTTT
CASSAGDRSTDTQYF
>TRBD2|TRBV7-6|TRBJ2-2
TGTGCCAGCAGTTTAGGGGCGGGAGGAAGCACCGGGGAGCTGTTTTTT
CASSLGAGGSTGELFF
>.|TRBV5-1|TRBJ1-6
TGCGCCAGCAGCCTGAGTACGACGGGGAATTCACCCCTCCACTTT
CASSLSTTGNSPLHF
>TRBD1|TRBV19|TRBJ1-6
TGTGCCAGTAGTATAAGGACAGGTGGGAATTCACCCCTCCACTTT
CASSIRTGGNSPLHF